A single sample is the source of the 8 T cell receptor beta chains below, sequenced in a study of CD8 T cells in Susac syndrome. RNA in amounts of about 0.5 to 1 ug was reverse transcribed with random hexamers. TCRdb itself ran the immunoSEQ multiplex PCR reads through MiXCR, one entry per CDR3 protein. Altogether 200,000 to 300,000 distinct CDR3 sequences are present, 90% to 96% being singletons, with the ten largest covering approximately 0.094%. Specimen: CD4+ T cells from PBMCs. The receptors were sampled from a human donor with Susac syndrome.

The V and J genes are TRBV6-5 and TRBJ2-1; D may be TRBD2 (5 bases). Germline lookup yields CDR1 MNHEY and CDR2 SVGAGI. This CDR3 is built from 14 residues. V was shortened by 2 bases and J by 8 bases, with 13 bases between the two germline ends. The DNA of the CDR3 is TGTGCCAGCAGTTACAGCGGCGGGCGAGATGAGCAGTTCTTC. Amino acid sequence: CASSYSGGRDEQFF.

This clonotype was detected once. The genes are TRBV9 and TRBJ1-2; 9 bases are a match to TRBD1. The CDR3 is 14 amino acids. Germline trimming cut 3 bases from V and 6 bases from J; bases unmatched to any gene: 6. The germline gives CDR1 SGDLS, CDR2 YYNGEE. CDR3 protein: CASSGGQGEDGYTF. The CDR3 DNA reads TGTGCCAGCAGCGGGGGACAGGGTGAGGATGGCTACACCTTC.

V usage is TRBV2 and J usage is TRBJ1-5; 8 bases line up with TRBD1. Unmatched junction bases numbered 10, after V lost 8 bases and J lost 7 bases. CDR3 length: 14 residues. Germline CDR1 is SNHLY and CDR2 is FYNNEI. The CDR3 loop reads CASRLAGGWQPQHF. The CDR3 DNA reads TGTGCCAGCCGTCTCGCAGGGGGCTGGCAGCCCCAGCATTTT.

This clonotype came up once. V usage is TRBV20-1 and J usage is TRBJ2-7; no clear D. This CDR3 is built from 11 residues. Germline-derived CDR1 and CDR2 are DFQATT and SNEGSKA (reference sequence). Trimming took 3 bases from V and 1 from J, leaving 4 bases between them. The CDR3 is CSASLSYEQYF. CDR3 bases: TGCAGTGCTAGTCTTTCCTACGAGCAGTACTTC.

The chain carries TRBV10-3 and TRBJ2-1; 10 positions agree with TRBD2. From germline, CDR1 is ENHRY and CDR2 SYGVKD. The CDR3 covers 15 residues. V trimming: 7 bases; J trimming: 7 bases; junction bases outside the gene matches: 10. CDR3 sequence: CAIKGPSGSSNEQFF. In nucleotides, the CDR3 is TGTGCCATCAAGGGTCCTAGCGGGAGCTCGAATGAGCAGTTCTTC.

The chain employs TRBV20-1 and TRBJ2-2, with 10 bases that match TRBD1. CDR1 and CDR2 (germline): DFQATT, SNEGSKA (reference sequence). J was trimmed by 4 bases and V by 6 bases; bases with no gene match: 2. CDR3 length: 13 residues. The CDR3 sequence is CSAGQGGTGELFF. CDR3 DNA: TGCAGTGCCGGACAGGGGGGCACCGGGGAGCTGTTTTTT.

V and J are TRBV6-5 and TRBJ2-1; no clear D gene. The CDR3 has 12 amino acids. The ends were cut back, 0 bases at V and 6 bases at J, with 3 bases in the middle. Germline lookup yields CDR1 MNHEY and CDR2 SVGAGI. This CDR3 is CASSYSGNEQFF. DNA for the CDR3: TGTGCCAGCAGTTACTCGGGCAATGAGCAGTTCTTC.

The chain combines TRBV30 with TRBJ2-7, with D perhaps given as TRBD1 or TRBD2 (5 bases each). The CDR3 consists of 15 residues. The germline V and J ends were trimmed by 4 bases and 2 bases, with 18 bases remaining between them. Germline CDR1 GTSNPN, CDR2 SVGIG (reference sequence). The CDR3 sequence: CAWTPGRAGTYEQYF. For the CDR3, the DNA is TGTGCCTGGACCCCGGGGCGGGCAGGGACCTACGAGCAGTACTTC.